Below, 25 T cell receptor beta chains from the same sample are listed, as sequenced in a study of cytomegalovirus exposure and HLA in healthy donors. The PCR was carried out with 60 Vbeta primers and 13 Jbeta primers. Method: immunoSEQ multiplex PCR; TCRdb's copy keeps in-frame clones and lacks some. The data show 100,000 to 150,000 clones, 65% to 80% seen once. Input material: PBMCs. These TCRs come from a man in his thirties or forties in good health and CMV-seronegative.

CDR3 sequence: CASSQSYGMNTEAFF. CDR3 coding DNA: TGCGCCAGCAGCCAATCGTACGGGATGAACACTGAAGCTTTCTTT. V is TRBV4-1 and J is TRBJ1-1, with D hard to call. In germline, CDR1 is MGHRA, CDR2 YSYEKL. This CDR3 is built from 15 residues. V was pared by 2 bases and J by 0 bases, with 10 bases between.

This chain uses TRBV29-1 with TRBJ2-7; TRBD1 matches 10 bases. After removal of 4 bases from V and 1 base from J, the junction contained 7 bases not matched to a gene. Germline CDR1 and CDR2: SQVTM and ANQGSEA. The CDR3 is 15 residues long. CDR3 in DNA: TGCAGCGTTGCCAGAGGACAGGGGGGTTCCTACGAGCAGTACTTC. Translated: CSVARGQGGSYEQYF.

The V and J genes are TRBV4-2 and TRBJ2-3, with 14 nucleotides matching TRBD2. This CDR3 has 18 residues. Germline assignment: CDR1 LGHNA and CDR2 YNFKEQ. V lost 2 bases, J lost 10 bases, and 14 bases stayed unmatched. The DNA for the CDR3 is TGTGCCAGCAGCCAACAGGGACTAGCGGGAGACGAGGTACGGGCGCAGTATTTT. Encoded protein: CASSQQGLAGDEVRAQYF.

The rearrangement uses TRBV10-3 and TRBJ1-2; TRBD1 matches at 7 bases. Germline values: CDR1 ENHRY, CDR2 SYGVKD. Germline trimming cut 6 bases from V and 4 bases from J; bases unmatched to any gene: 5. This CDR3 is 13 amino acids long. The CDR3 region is CAISAGTAYGYTF. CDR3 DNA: TGTGCCATCAGCGCCGGGACAGCCTATGGCTACACCTTC.

Written as DNA, the CDR3 is TGTGCCAGCAAGAGGAGTATGAACACTGAAGCTTTCTTT. As protein: CASKRSMNTEAFF. The V and J genes are TRBV6-5 and TRBJ1-1, with D unclear. CDR1 and CDR2 from the germline V gene are MNHEY and SVGAGI. The germline V and J ends were trimmed by 7 bases and 0 bases, with 9 bases remaining between them. This CDR3 has 13 amino acids.

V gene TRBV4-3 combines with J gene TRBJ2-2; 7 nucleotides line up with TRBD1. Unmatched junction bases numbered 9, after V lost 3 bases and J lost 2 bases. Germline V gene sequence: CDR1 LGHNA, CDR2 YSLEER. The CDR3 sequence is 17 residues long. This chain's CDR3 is CASSHRSGTANTGELFF. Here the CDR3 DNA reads TGCGCCAGCAGCCACCGATCCGGGACAGCAAACACCGGGGAGCTGTTTTTT.

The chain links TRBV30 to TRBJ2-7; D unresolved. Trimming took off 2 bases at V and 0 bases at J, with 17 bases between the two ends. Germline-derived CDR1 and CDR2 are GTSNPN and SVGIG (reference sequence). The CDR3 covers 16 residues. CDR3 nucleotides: TGTGCCTGGAGTCGCTCGTTTGGATGGAGCTCCTACGAGCAGTACTTC. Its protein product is CAWSRSFGWSSYEQYF.

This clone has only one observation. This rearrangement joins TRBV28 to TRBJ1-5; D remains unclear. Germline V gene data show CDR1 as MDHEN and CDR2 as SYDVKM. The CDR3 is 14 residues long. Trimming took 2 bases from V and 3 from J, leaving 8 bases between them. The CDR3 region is CASSLTGLNQPQHF. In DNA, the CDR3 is TGTGCCAGCAGTTTAACGGGTCTCAATCAGCCCCAGCATTTT.

The CDR3 spells CASSERMASTFF. DNA for the CDR3: TGTGCCAGCAGCGAGCGGATGGCTTCAACTTTCTTT. The J gene is TRBJ1-1, the V gene TRBV11-2; D uncertain. The CDR3 extends over 12 amino acids. CDR1 and CDR2 (germline): SGHAT, FQNNGV. Between the trimmed V and J ends, which lost 5 bases and 12 bases, there was a span of 16 bases. Drawing the rest from reference TRBV11-2 and TRBJ1-1, the complete variable domain is EAGVAQSPRYKIIEKRQSVAFWCNPISGHATLYWYQQILGQGPKLLIQFQNNGVVDDSQLPKDRFSAERLKGVDSTLKIQPAKLEDSAVYLCASSERMASTFFGQGTRLTVV.

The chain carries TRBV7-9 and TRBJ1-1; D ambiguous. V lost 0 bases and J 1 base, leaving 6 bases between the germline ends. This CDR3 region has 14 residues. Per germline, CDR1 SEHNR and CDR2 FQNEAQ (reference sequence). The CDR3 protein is CASSLAWRNTEAFF. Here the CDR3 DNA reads TGTGCCAGCAGCTTAGCGTGGAGGAACACTGAAGCTTTCTTT.

CDR3 region: CASSQQRDTQYF. The DNA of the CDR3 is TGTGCCAGCAGCCAACAGCGGGATACGCAGTATTTT. The chain joins TRBV16 to TRBJ2-3, with a possible D match to TRBD2 (5 bases). The germline gives CDR1 KGHSY, CDR2 FQNENV. Trimming pared 2 bases from V and 6 bases from J, leaving 6 bases between. CDR3 length: 12 amino acids. Together with reference TRBV16 and TRBJ2-3, the CDR3 gives the full variable domain: GEEVAQTPKHLVRGEGQKAKLYCAPIKGHSYVFWYQQVLKNEFKFLISFQNENVFDETGMPKERFSAKCLPNSPCSLEIQATKLEDSAVYFCASSQQRDTQYFGPGTRLTVL.

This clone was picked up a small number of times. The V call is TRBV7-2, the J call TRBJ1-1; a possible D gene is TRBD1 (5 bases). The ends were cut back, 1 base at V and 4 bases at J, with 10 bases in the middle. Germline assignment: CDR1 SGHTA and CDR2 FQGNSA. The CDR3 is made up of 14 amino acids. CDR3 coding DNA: TGTGCCAGCAGCTTAGGACAGCCGAGCACTGAAGCTTTCTTT. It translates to CASSLGQPSTEAFF.

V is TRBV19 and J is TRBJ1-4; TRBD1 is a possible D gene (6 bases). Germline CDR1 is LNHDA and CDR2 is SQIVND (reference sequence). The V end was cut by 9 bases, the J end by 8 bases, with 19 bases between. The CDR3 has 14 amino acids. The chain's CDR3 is CASGLQGRGEKLFF. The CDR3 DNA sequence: TGTGCCAGCGGTTTGCAGGGGAGAGGAGAAAAACTGTTTTTT.

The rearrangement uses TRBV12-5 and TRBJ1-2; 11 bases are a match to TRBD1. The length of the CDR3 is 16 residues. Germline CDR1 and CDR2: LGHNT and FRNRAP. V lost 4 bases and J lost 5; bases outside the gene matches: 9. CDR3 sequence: CASGSRTGTGGYGYTF. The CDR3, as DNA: TGTGCTAGTGGTTCCCGTACCGGGACAGGGGGTTATGGCTACACCTTC.

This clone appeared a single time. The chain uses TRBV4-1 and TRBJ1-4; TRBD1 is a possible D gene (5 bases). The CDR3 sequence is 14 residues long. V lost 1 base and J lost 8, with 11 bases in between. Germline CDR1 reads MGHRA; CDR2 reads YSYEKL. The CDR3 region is CASSQVRAGEKLFF. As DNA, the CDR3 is TGCGCCAGCAGCCAAGTCAGGGCGGGGGAAAAACTGTTTTTT.

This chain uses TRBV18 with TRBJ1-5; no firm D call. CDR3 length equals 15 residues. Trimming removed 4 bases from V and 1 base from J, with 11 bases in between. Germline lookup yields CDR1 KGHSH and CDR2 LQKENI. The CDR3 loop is CASSLAMSSNQPQHF. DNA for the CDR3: TGTGCCAGCTCACTAGCTATGTCAAGCAATCAGCCCCAGCATTTT.

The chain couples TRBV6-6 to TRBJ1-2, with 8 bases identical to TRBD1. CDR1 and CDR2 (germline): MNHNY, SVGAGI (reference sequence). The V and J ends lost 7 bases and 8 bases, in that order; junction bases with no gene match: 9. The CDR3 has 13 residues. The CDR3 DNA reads TGTGCCAGCACTAAAGTACAGGGGGGCGGCTACACCTTC. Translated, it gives CASTKVQGGGYTF.

Written as DNA, the CDR3 is TGCGCCAGCAGCCTCGGGACAGGGTCCTACGAGCAGTACTTC. Protein sequence: CASSLGTGSYEQYF. This chain joins TRBV4-1 and TRBJ2-7, with TRBD1 matching 9 bases. Germline CDR1 MGHRA, CDR2 YSYEKL. Germline trimming cut 4 bases from V and 1 base from J; bases unmatched to any gene: 2. This CDR3 region has 14 residues.

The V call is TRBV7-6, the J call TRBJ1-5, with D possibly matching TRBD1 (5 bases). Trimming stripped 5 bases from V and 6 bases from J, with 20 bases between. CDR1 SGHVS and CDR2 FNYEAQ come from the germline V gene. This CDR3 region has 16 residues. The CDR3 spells CASSPGETDLRQPQHF. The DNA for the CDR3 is TGTGCCAGCAGCCCAGGCGAGACAGACCTTCGTCAGCCCCAGCATTTT.

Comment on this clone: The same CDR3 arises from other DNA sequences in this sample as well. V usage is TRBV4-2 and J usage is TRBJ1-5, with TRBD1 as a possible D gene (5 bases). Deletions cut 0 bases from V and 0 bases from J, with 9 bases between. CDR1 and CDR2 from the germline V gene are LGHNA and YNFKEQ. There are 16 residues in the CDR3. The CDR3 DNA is TGTGCCAGCAGCCAAGAGGGGGGGAATAGCAATCAGCCCCAGCATTTT. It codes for CASSQEGGNSNQPQHF.

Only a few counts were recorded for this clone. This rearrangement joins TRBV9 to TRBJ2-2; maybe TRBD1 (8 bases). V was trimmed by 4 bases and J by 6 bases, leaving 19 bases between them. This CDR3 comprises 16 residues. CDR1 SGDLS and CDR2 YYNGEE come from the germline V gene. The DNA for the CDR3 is TGTGCCAGCAGCCCTCCAAGGACAGGGAGGGCCGGGGAGCTGTTTTTT. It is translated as CASSPPRTGRAGELFF.

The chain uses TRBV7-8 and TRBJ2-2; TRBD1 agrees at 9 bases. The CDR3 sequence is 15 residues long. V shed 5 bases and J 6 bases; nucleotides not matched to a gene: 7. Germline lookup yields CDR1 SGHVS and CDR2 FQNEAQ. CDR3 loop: CASSPDRGQAGELFF. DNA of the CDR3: TGTGCCAGCAGCCCGGACAGGGGTCAGGCCGGGGAGCTGTTTTTT.

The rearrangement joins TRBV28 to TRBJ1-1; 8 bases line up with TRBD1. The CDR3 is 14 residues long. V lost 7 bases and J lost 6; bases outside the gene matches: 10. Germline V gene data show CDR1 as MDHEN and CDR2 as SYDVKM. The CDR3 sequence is CASIGDRRVPEAFF. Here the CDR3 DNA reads TGTGCCAGCATAGGGGACAGGCGGGTGCCTGAAGCTTTCTTT.

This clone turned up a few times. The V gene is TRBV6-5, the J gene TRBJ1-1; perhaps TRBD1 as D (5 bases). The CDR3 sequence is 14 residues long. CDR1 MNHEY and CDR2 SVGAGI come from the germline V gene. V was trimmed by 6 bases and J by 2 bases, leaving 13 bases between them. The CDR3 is CASSHQGLNTEAFF. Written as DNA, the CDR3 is TGTGCCAGCAGCCATCAGGGCCTAAACACTGAAGCTTTCTTT.

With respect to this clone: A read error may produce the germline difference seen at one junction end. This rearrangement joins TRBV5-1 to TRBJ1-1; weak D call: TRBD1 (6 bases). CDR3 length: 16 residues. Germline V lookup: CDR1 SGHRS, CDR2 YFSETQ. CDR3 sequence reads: CASSLARGQFNTEDFF. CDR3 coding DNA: TGCGCCAGCAGCTTGGCCAGGGGCCAGTTCAACACTGAAGATTTCTTT.